These 16 T cell receptor beta chains share one sample of origin, sequenced in a study of blood T cell repertoires in COVID-19. The assay was immunoSEQ multiplex PCR, and TCRdb's table has in-frame clones only and misses some. Among some 190,000 clones listed, more than 75% were seen once. The material sequenced was PBMCs or T cells enriched from blood (not recorded which). These TCRs come from a woman in her forties or fifties with acute COVID-19.

The gene calls are TRBV28 and TRBJ1-3; D is possibly TRBD1 (6 bases). V lost 4 bases, J lost 2 bases, and 12 bases lay in between. CDR3 length: 15 amino acids. Germline CDR1 reads MDHEN; CDR2 reads SYDVKM. The CDR3 loop is CASSYTGKAGNTIYF. CDR3 DNA sequence: TGTGCCAGCAGTTATACAGGGAAGGCTGGAAACACCATATATTTT.

This chain connects TRBV5-1 to TRBJ1-2, with 7 bases that match TRBD1. Germline lookup yields CDR1 SGHRS and CDR2 YFSETQ. The ends lost 4 bases at V and 6 bases at J; junction bases unmatched: 21. The CDR3 runs 18 residues. CDR3 loop: CASSTGQLINTSPDGYTF. Here the CDR3 DNA reads TGCGCCAGCAGCACGGGACAGCTTATTAATACCTCCCCTGATGGCTACACCTTC.

The chain recombines TRBV19 with TRBJ2-1; tentatively, D is TRBD1 (6 bases). Trimming stripped 7 bases from V and 8 bases from J, with 12 bases between. This CDR3 has 12 residues. CDR1 is LNHDA, CDR2 SQIVND, per germline (reference sequence). CDR3 coding DNA: TGTGCCAGTACCGGGACATACCATGAGCAGTTCTTC. Its translation is CASTGTYHEQFF.

This clone was detected only once. J is TRBJ1-2 and V is TRBV3-1 (or the pseudogene TRBV3-2); TRBD1 aligns across 8 bases. Germline V CDR1 and CDR2: LGHDT, YNNKEL (reference sequence). Trimming at V came to 4 bases and at J to 5 bases, leaving 12 bases not matched to a gene. CDR3 length: 16 amino acids. The CDR3, as DNA: TGTGCCAGCAGCCGGTCACCTTCTACAGGGGGGTATGGCTACACCTTC. Encoded protein: CASSRSPSTGGYGYTF.

The rearrangement uses TRBV2 and TRBJ1-1; D is ambiguous. The ends were cut back, 4 bases at V and 6 bases at J, with 21 bases in the middle. Germline CDR1 and CDR2: SNHLY and FYNNEI. The CDR3 length is 16 residues. This CDR3 reads CASSGGGGDTWAEAFF. The DNA of the CDR3 is TGTGCCAGCAGTGGAGGAGGCGGAGACACCTGGGCTGAAGCTTTCTTT. Full variable domain (remainder filled in from reference TRBV2 and TRBJ1-1): EPEVTQTPSHQVTQMGQEVILRCVPISNHLYFYWYRQILGQKVEFLVSFYNNEISEKSEIFDDQFSVERPDGSNFTLKIRSTKLEDSAMYFCASSGGGGDTWAEAFFGQGTRLTVV.

The chain couples TRBV18 to TRBJ1-3; no definite D call. CDR3 length equals 15 residues. CDR1 is KGHSH and CDR2 is LQKENI in the germline V gene. V lost 1 base and J 8 bases, leaving 15 bases between the germline ends. The CDR3 loop reads CASSPRWTPGDTIYF. The CDR3, as DNA: TGTGCCAGCTCACCACGCTGGACGCCCGGGGACACCATATATTTT.

The genes are TRBV27 and TRBJ1-6, with 8 bases fitting TRBD1. Germline CDR1 MNHEY, CDR2 SMNVEV (reference sequence). The CDR3 has 15 residues. After removal of 7 bases from V and 8 bases from J, the junction contained 10 bases not matched to a gene. CDR3 nucleotide sequence: TGTGCCAGCACCGACAGGGGAGTAGTGGATTCACCCCTCCACTTT. It is translated as CASTDRGVVDSPLHF.

The chain links TRBV19 to TRBJ2-4, with 9 bases identical to TRBD2. The CDR3 spans 15 residues. CDR1 is LNHDA and CDR2 is SQIVND in the germline V gene (reference sequence). After removal of 10 bases from V and 0 bases from J, the junction contained 7 bases not matched to a gene. The CDR3 coding sequence is TGTGCCACCACGCGTAGCGGGGGAGCCAAAAACATTCAGTACTTC. Encoded protein: CATTRSGGAKNIQYF.

CDR3 amino acids: CASSQESAGGLGTGELFF. The CDR3, as DNA: TGCGCCAGCAGCCAAGAATCAGCGGGGGGGCTGGGCACCGGGGAGCTGTTTTTT. The chain joins TRBV4-3 to TRBJ2-2, with 10 bases identical to TRBD2. V shed 0 bases, J shed 4 bases, and the junction held 8 bases outside the gene matches. The length of the CDR3 is 18 residues. Germline loops: CDR1 LGHNA, CDR2 YSLEER.

This clone appeared a single time. The chain uses TRBV19 and TRBJ1-2; 7 positions match TRBD1. CDR1 is LNHDA, CDR2 SQIVND, per germline (reference sequence). The J segment lost 4 bases and the V segment lost 7 bases, leaving 9 bases of the junction unmatched. The length of the CDR3 is 14 residues. The CDR3 region has the DNA TGTGCCAGTACCGACAGGGAAACCCTCTATGGCTACACCTTC. Protein product: CASTDRETLYGYTF.

This clone was picked up one time. The chain carries TRBV5-4 and TRBJ2-5; no clear D gene. V lost 3 bases, J lost 0 bases, and 6 bases lay in between. This CDR3 comprises 13 residues. Germline V gene lookup returns CDR1 SGHNT and CDR2 YYREEE (reference sequence). CDR3 DNA sequence: TGTGCCAGCAGCTCAATGTACCAAGAGACCCAGTACTTC. Protein sequence: CASSSMYQETQYF.

V and J are TRBV19 and TRBJ1-2, with a weak D call TRBD1 (6 bases). The CDR3 runs to 15 residues. Germline values: CDR1 LNHDA, CDR2 SQIVND (reference sequence). V lost 6 bases and J lost 7, with 21 bases in between. The CDR3 DNA reads TGTGCCAGTAGCCCTCAGAGGGACAAGGGGAGTGGCTACACCTTC. This gives the protein CASSPQRDKGSGYTF.

V gene TRBV6-2 or TRBV6-3 combines with J gene TRBJ1-5; possibly TRBD1 for D (5 bases). The CDR3 contains 15 residues. From germline, CDR1 is MNHEY and CDR2 SVGEGT. Trimming took off 6 bases at V and 2 bases at J, with 14 bases between the two ends. Written as DNA, the CDR3 is TGTGCCAGCAGCCTGAGAGTAGGGGGCAATCAGCCCCAGCATTTT. Protein product: CASSLRVGGNQPQHF.

The V and J genes are TRBV9 and TRBJ1-3, with 7 bases fitting TRBD1. The CDR3 consists of 16 residues. The junction had 6 bases not matched to a gene; V was cut back by 2 bases and J by 1 base. Germline CDR1 is SGDLS and CDR2 is YYNGEE. Here the CDR3 reads CASSVGDRFSGNTIYF. CDR3 nucleotide sequence: TGTGCCAGCAGCGTGGGGGACAGATTTTCTGGAAACACCATATATTTT.

This rearrangement joins TRBV7-2 to TRBJ1-4; maybe TRBD1 (6 bases). CDR3 length: 14 residues. V shed 5 bases and J shed 3 bases, with 10 bases lying between them. Per the germline V gene, CDR1 is SGHTA and CDR2 is FQGNSA. The DNA of the CDR3 is TGTGCCAGCAGCCCACAGGGCTCTAATGAAAAACTGTTTTTT. Its protein product is CASSPQGSNEKLFF.

The CDR3, as DNA: TGTGCCAGCTCACCGCTAGGGACAGGGGTTGAAAATGAGCAGTTCTTC. Its translation is CASSPLGTGVENEQFF. J is TRBJ2-1 and V is TRBV18; 10 bases agree with TRBD1. V was pared by 3 bases and J by 7 bases, with 9 bases of the junction left unmatched. The CDR3 loop spans 16 amino acids. The germline gives CDR1 KGHSH, CDR2 LQKENI. Together with reference TRBV18 and TRBJ2-1, the CDR3 gives the full variable domain: NAGVMQNPRHLVRRRGQEARLRCSPMKGHSHVYWYRQLPEEGLKFMVYLQKENIIDESGMPKERFSAEFPKEGPSILRIQQVVRGDSAAYFCASSPLGTGVENEQFFGPGTRLTVL.